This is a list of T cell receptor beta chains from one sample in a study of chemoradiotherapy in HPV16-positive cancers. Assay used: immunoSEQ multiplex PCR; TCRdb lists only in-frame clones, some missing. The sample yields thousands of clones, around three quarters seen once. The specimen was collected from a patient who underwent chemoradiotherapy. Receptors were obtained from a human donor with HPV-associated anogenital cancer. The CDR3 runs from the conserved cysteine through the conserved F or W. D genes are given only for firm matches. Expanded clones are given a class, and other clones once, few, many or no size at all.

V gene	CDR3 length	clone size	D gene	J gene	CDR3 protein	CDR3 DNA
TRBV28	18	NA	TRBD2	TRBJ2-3	CASSPGLAGDRRRDTQYF	TGTGCCAGCAGTCCCGGACTAGCGGGAGACCGCCGGCGAGATACGCAGTATTTT
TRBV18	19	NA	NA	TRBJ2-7	CASSPSRDTYWSGVYEQYF	TGTGCCAGCTCACCAAGCCGGGACACCTATTGGAGCGGGGTATACGAGCAGTACTTC
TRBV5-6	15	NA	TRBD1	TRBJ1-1	CASSFGTGRVTEAFF	TGTGCCAGCAGCTTTGGGACAGGGCGAGTCACTGAAGCTTTCTTT
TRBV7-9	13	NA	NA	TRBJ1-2	CASSFGGAVGYTF	TGTGCCAGCAGCTTCGGGGGGGCTGTTGGCTACACCTTC
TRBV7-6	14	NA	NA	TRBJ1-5	CASSLAASNQPQHF	TGTGCCAGCAGCTTAGCTGCGAGCAATCAGCCCCAGCATTTT
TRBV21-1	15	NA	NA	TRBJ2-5	CASSKEGRRIETQYF	TGTGCCAGCAGCAAAGAAGGCAGGCGGATAGAGACCCAGTACTTC
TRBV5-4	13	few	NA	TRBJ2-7	CASSLLPTYEQYF	TGTGCCAGCAGCTTACTGCCGACCTACGAGCAGTACTTC
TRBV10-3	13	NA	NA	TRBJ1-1	CAISESGGEGAFF	TGTGCCATCAGTGAGTCTGGGGGGGAGGGAGCTTTCTTT
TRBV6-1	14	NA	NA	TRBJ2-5	CASTSSGSPETQYF	TGTGCCAGCACTTCTTCCGGGAGCCCAGAGACCCAGTACTTC
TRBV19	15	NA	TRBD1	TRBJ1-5	CASSLVQGAGQPQHF	TGTGCCAGTAGTTTGGTACAGGGGGCCGGTCAGCCCCAGCATTTT
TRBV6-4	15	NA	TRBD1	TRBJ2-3	CASSRTGISTDTQYF	TGTGCCAGCAGCCGGACAGGCATTAGCACAGATACGCAGTATTTT
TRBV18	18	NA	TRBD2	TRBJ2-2	CASSPTPMTSGRTGELFF	TGTGCCAGCTCACCAACCCCTATGACTAGCGGGAGAACCGGGGAGCTGTTTTTT
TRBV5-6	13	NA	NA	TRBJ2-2	CASSLGGAGELFF	TGTGCCAGCAGCTTGGGGGGGGCCGGGGAGCTGTTTTTT
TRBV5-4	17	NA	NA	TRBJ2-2	CASSLGVVRQGDGELFF	TGTGCCAGCAGCTTAGGCGTGGTTAGACAAGGGGACGGGGAGCTGTTTTTT
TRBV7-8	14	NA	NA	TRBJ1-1	CASSPRARETEAFF	TGTGCCAGCAGCCCTCGGGCCCGGGAGACTGAAGCTTTCTTT
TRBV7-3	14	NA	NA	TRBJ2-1	CASSALGDYNEQFF	TGTGCCAGCAGCGCCCTCGGTGATTACAATGAGCAGTTCTTC
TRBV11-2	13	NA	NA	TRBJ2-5	CASSLDSGETQYF	TGTGCCAGCAGCTTAGATTCGGGAGAGACCCAGTACTTC
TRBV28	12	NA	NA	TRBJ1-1	CASLRWNTEAFF	TGTGCCAGCCTCCGGTGGAACACTGAAGCTTTCTTT
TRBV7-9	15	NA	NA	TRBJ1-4	CASSLRSGGDEKLFF	TGTGCCAGCAGCTTACGGTCGGGGGGGGACGAAAAACTGTTTTTT
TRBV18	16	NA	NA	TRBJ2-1	CASSFFKGSSYNEQFF	TGTGCCAGCTCCTTTTTCAAGGGGTCCTCTTACAATGAGCAGTTCTTC
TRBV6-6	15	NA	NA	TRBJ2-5	CASSSLGRAQETQYF	TGTGCCAGCAGTTCCTTGGGCAGAGCTCAAGAGACCCAGTACTTC
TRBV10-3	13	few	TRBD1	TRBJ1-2	CAISIDRGDGYTF	TGTGCCATCAGCATTGACAGGGGTGACGGCTACACCTTC
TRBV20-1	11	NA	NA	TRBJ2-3	CSAIGVDTQYF	TGCAGTGCTATTGGGGTGGATACGCAGTATTTT
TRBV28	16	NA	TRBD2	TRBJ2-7	CASSSTTSGRLYEQYF	TGTGCCAGCAGTTCTACAACTAGCGGGAGGTTGTACGAGCAGTACTTC
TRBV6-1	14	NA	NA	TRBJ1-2	CASRAGTGGDGYTF	TGTGCCAGCAGGGCAGGGACTGGCGGGGATGGCTACACCTTC
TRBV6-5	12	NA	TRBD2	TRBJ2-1	CASSLGGNEQFF	TGTGCCAGCAGTTTGGGGGGGAATGAGCAGTTCTTC
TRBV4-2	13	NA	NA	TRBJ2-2	CASSQDAAGELFF	TGTGCCAGCAGCCAAGATGCGGCGGGAGAGCTGTTTTTT
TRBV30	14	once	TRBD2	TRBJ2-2	CAWSGLAGAGELFF	TGTGCCTGGAGTGGACTAGCGGGGGCCGGGGAGCTGTTTTTT
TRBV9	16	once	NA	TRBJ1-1	CASSPRSVWLDTEAFF	TGTGCCAGCAGCCCCCGGAGCGTTTGGTTGGACACTGAAGCTTTCTTT
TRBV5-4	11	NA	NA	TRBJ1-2	CASSFGRGYTF	TGTGCCAGCAGCTTCGGGCGTGGCTACACCTTC
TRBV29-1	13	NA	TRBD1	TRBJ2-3	CSAGQGGADTQYF	TGCAGCGCGGGACAGGGGGGTGCAGATACGCAGTATTTT
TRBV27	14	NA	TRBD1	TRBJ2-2	CASSQSRGPGELFF	TGTGCCAGCAGTCAATCCAGGGGGCCCGGGGAGCTGTTTTTT
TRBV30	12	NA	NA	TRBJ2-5	CAWSREGETQYF	TGTGCCTGGAGTCGGGAAGGGGAGACCCAGTACTTC
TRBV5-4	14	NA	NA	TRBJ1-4	CASSSPGPNEKLFF	TGTGCCAGCAGCTCCCCCGGACCAAATGAAAAACTGTTTTTT
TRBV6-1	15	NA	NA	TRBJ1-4	CASSEPGAANEKLFF	TGTGCCAGCAGTGAACCGGGGGCGGCTAATGAAAAACTGTTTTTT
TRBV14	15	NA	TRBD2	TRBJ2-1	CASSPHSGGNIEQFF	TGTGCCAGCAGCCCCCATAGCGGGGGGAATATAGAGCAGTTCTTC